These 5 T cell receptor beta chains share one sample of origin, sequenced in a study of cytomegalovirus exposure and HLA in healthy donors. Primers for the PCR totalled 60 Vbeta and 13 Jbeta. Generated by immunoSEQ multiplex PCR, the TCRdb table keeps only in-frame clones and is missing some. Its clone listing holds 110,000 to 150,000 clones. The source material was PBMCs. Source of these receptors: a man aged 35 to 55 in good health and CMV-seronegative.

CDR3 bases: TGCGCCAGCAGAAACCACAGGGACGAGCAGTACTTC. Translated: CASRNHRDEQYF. The chain carries TRBV4-3 and TRBJ2-7; tentative D call: TRBD1 (6 bases). From germline, CDR1 is LGHNA and CDR2 YSLEER. This CDR3 is built from 12 residues. The V and J ends lost 6 bases and 5 bases respectively, with 11 bases between them.

The CDR3 here is CAGSTGNLDQPQHF. The CDR3 DNA sequence: TGTGCCGGGTCAACAGGGAACCTCGATCAGCCCCAGCATTTT. The chain links TRBV28 to TRBJ1-5, with D tentatively TRBD1 (6 bases). Deletions cut 11 bases from V and 5 bases from J, with 19 bases between. Germline V gene data show CDR1 as MDHEN and CDR2 as SYDVKM. This CDR3 has 14 amino acids.

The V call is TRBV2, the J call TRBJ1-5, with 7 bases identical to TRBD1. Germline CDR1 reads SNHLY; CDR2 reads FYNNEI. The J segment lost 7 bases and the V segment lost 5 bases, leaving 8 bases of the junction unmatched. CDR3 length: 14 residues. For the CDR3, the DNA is TGTGCCAGCAGTCTAGACAGGGATGGACAGCCCCAGCATTTT. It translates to CASSLDRDGQPQHF. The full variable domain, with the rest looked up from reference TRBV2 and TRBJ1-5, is EPEVTQTPSHQVTQMGQEVILRCVPISNHLYFYWYRQILGQKVEFLVSFYNNEISEKSEIFDDQFSVERPDGSNFTLKIRSTKLEDSAMYFCASSLDRDGQPQHFGDGTRLSIL.

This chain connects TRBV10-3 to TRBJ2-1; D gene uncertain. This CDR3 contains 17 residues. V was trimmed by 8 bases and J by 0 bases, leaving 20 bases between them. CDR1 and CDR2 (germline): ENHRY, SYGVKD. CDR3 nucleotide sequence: TGTGCCATCGCCCCCGAGGCCAGTCCAAGCTCCTACAATGAGCAGTTCTTC. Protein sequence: CAIAPEASPSSYNEQFF.

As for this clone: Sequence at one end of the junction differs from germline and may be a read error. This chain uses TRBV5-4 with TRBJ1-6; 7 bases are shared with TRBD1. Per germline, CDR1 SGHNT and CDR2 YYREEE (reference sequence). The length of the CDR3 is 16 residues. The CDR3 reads CASTLTGSSYNSPLHF. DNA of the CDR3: TGTGCCAGCACCTTGACAGGGAGCTCCTATAATTCACCCCTCCACTTT. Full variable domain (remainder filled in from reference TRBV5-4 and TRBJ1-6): ETGVTQSPTHLIKTRGQQVTLRCSSQSGHNTVSWYQQALGQGPQFIFQYYREEENGRGNFPPRFSGLQFPNYSSELNVNALELDDSALYLCASTLTGSSYNSPLHFGNGTRLTVT.